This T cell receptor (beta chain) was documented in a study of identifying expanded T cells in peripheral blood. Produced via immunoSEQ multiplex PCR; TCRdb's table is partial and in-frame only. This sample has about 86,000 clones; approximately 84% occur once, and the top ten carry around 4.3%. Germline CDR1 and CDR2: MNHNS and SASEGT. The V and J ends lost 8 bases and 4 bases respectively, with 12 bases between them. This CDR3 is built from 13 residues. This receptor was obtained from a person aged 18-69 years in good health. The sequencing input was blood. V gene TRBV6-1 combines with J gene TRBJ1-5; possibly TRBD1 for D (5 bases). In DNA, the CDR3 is TGTGCCAGCCGGGGGTATGTAAATCAGCCCCAGCATTTT. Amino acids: CASRGYVNQPQHF.